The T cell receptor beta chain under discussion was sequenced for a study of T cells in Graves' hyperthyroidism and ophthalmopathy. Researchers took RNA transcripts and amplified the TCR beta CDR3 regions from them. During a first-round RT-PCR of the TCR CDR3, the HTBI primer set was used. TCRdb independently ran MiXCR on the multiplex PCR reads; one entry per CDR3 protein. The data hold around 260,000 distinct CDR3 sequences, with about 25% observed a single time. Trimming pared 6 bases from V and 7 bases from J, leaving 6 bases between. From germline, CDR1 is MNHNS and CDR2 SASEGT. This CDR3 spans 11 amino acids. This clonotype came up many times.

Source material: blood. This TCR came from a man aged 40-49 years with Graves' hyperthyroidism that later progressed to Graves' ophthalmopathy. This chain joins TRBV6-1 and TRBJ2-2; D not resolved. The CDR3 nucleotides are TGTGCCAGCAGACGGAACGGGGAGCTGTTTTTT. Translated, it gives CASRRNGELFF.